These T cell receptor beta chains were read from a single sample in a study of T cells in Graves' hyperthyroidism and ophthalmopathy. Each CDR3 protein gets one entry after TCRdb re-called the multiplex PCR reads with MiXCR. In the table there are roughly 93,000 distinct CDR3 sequences, over 50% of which are singletons. Sample: blood. The receptors come from a woman between 40 and 50 years old with Graves' hyperthyroidism. Both conserved end residues are part of each CDR3. A D gene is named only where the DNA matches it firmly. Clone size is not always given. Where it is, it says once, few, many or a class for expanded clones.

V	D	size	J	DNA	CDR3
TRBV7-2	TRBD1	.	TRBJ2-5	TGTGCCAGCACCAGGGACAGCGTACAAGAGACCCAGTACTTC	CASTRDSVQETQYF
TRBV10-3	TRBD2	.	TRBJ2-7	TGTGCCATCAGTGAGTCGATTTCTAGCGGCTACGAGCAGTACTTC	CAISESISSGYEQYF
TRBV7-8	.	few	TRBJ1-1	TGTGCCAGCAGCTTAGCGTATATGGCTTTCTTT	CASSLAYMAFF
TRBV7-9	.	many	TRBJ2-2	TGTGCCAGCAGCCGTAGCGGCACCGGGGAGCTGTTTTTT	CASSRSGTGELFF
TRBV20-1	.	.	TRBJ2-5	TGCAGTGCAGCACCGACAGAGGGCCGGGAGACCCAGTACTTC	CSAAPTEGRETQYF
TRBV20-1	.	many	TRBJ2-5	TGCAGTGCCGAACCCCACACGGGGACCCAGTACTTC	CSAEPHTGTQYF
TRBV10-3	TRBD1	.	TRBJ1-2	TGTGCCATCAGCAGCAGGGGACAGGGACACGGCTACACCTTC	CAISSRGQGHGYTF
TRBV2	.	many	TRBJ2-7	TGTGCCAGCGGGCCAGGGGTAACCTACGAGCAGTACTTC	CASGPGVTYEQYF
TRBV12-5	TRBD1	.	TRBJ2-2	TGTGCTAGTGGAAGGGACAGCAACACCGGGGAGCTGTCTTTT	CASGRDSNTGELSF
TRBV7-9	.	few	TRBJ1-5	TGTGCCAGCAGCTTAGGGGCGGGCAATCAGCCCCAGCATTTT	CASSLGAGNQPQHF
TRBV20-1	TRBD2	many	TRBJ2-3	TGCAGTGCTAGGACTAGCGGGACAGATACGCAGTATTTT	CSARTSGTDTQYF
TRBV27	.	many	TRBJ1-5	TGTGCCAGCAGCCGACAGCACAATCAGCCCCAGCATTTT	CASSRQHNQPQHF
TRBV5-1	.	many	TRBJ2-7	TGCGCCAGCAGCCCCAAGACTGGAGCCTACGAGCAGTACTTC	CASSPKTGAYEQYF
TRBV25-1	.	.	TRBJ2-2	TGTGCCAGCAGGGTGGACACCGGGGAGCTGTTTTTT	CASRVDTGELFF
TRBV25-1	.	.	TRBJ1-1	TGTGCCAGCGCAGCGGGGGGAAACACTGAAGCTTTCTTT	CASAAGGNTEAFF
TRBV5-1	TRBD1	.	TRBJ2-7	TGCGCCAGCAGCCCTGGACAGGGAGACTACGAGCAGTACTTC	CASSPGQGDYEQYF
TRBV14	.	many	TRBJ2-5	TGTGCCAGCAGCCTTACCCGGGAGACCCAGTACTTC	CASSLTRETQYF
TRBV13	TRBD1	many	TRBJ2-7	TGTGCCAGCAGCTTAGCGGGACAGTCCTACGAGCAGTACTTC	CASSLAGQSYEQYF
TRBV15	.	.	TRBJ1-2	TGTGCCACCAGCAGCCTTAGTGGCTATGGCTACACCTTC	CATSSLSGYGYTF
TRBV28	.	.	TRBJ2-7	TGTGCCACGCTAGCCTCGGGCAGGGCCGACGAGCAGTACTTC	CATLASGRADEQYF
TRBV7-2	.	medium-sized	TRBJ1-1	TGTGCCAGCAGCGCAGACACTGAAGCTTTCTTT	CASSADTEAFF
TRBV7-2	.	.	TRBJ1-1	TGTGCCAGCAGCTTAGGGGGCTGGAAACCTGAAGCTTTCTTT	CASSLGGWKPEAFF
TRBV29-1	.	.	TRBJ2-7	TGCAGCGTTGAATTAGTGGGACGGACCTACGAGCAGTGCTTC	CSVELVGRTYEQCF
TRBV20-1	.	many	TRBJ1-1	TGCAGTGCTACAGGGATGACTGAAGCTTTCTTT	CSATGMTEAFF
TRBV20-1	.	.	TRBJ1-4	TGCAGTGCTAAAAAACTGTTTTTT	CSAKKLFF
TRBV14	.	many	TRBJ1-5	TGTGCCACGGAGGGGTCGTATAGCAATCAGCCCCAGCATTTT	CATEGSYSNQPQHF
TRBV20-1	TRBD1	.	TRBJ1-2	TGCAGTGCTAGAACAGGGGGCGCTTGGTATGGCTACACCTTC	CSARTGGAWYGYTF
TRBV20-1	.	many	TRBJ2-7	TGCAGTGCTAGAGAAGGGGGGTTTGGATACGAGCAGTACTTC	CSAREGGFGYEQYF
TRBV19	.	.	TRBJ2-3	TGTGCCAGTAAGGCCCGTAGTTCAGATACGCAGTATTTT	CASKARSSDTQYF
TRBV10-3	TRBD1	.	TRBJ1-1	TGTGCCATCAGGCCGGGACAGGGCGTGAACACTGAAGCTTTCTTT	CAIRPGQGVNTEAFF
TRBV20-1	TRBD1	many	TRBJ1-4	TGCAGTGCTAGAGGACTGACAGGGGAGGATGAAAAACTGTTTTTT	CSARGLTGEDEKLFF
TRBV29-1	.	.	TRBJ1-1	TGCGGCGCCAGGGGTCATCTCACTGAAGCTTCCTTT	CGARGHLTEASF
TRBV20-1	TRBD2	.	TRBJ2-2	TGCAGTGCTAAACGGGAGGGGAACACCGGGGAGCTGTTTTTT	CSAKREGNTGELFF
TRBV29-1	.	.	TRBJ1-2	TGCAGCGTCTGGGGGTTTGGGGCGTGGGACTATGGCTACACCTTC	CSVWGFGAWDYGYTF
TRBV12-3/TRBV12-4	.	many	TRBJ1-2	TGTGCCAGCAGTAGTACAGGATTTGGCTACACCTTC	CASSSTGFGYTF
TRBV20-1	TRBD1	.	TRBJ1-3	TGCAGTGCTCGCCCCGGGACAGGGGGTAACACCATATATTTT	CSARPGTGGNTIYF
TRBV19	TRBD1	many	TRBJ1-2	TGTGCCAGTAGCCTGACCCCGACAGGGAGTTATGGCTACACCTTC	CASSLTPTGSYGYTF
TRBV20-1	.	.	TRBJ2-5	TGCAGTGCTACTATACCTACAGGGAGCAATCAGCCCCAGTACTTC	CSATIPTGSNQPQYF
TRBV6-1	.	many	TRBJ1-3	TGTGCCAGCAGTGCCAGGGCGTCTGGAAACACCATATATTTT	CASSARASGNTIYF
TRBV20-1	.	.	TRBJ2-5	TGCAGTGTTGGGGGCGAAGAGACCCAGTACTTC	CSVGGEETQYF
TRBV10-3	TRBD1	.	TRBJ2-5	TGTGCCATCAAGGGACAGGGAGGGGAGACCCAGTACTTC	CAIKGQGGETQYF
TRBV5-1	.	many	TRBJ1-6	TGCGCCAGCAGCTTTGACAGTAATAATTCACCCCTCCACTTT	CASSFDSNNSPLHF
TRBV9	TRBD1	.	TRBJ1-1	TGTGCCAGCAGCGTAGACGGGACAGGGGCCGTAGAAGCTTTCTTT	CASSVDGTGAVEAFF
TRBV7-8	.	many	TRBJ1-1	TGTGCCAGCAGCCTCATGGTGATGAACACTGAAGCTTTCTTT	CASSLMVMNTEAFF
TRBV29-1	.	.	TRBJ1-2	TGCAGCAGAGACAGTAACTATGGCTACACCTTC	CSRDSNYGYTF
TRBV2	.	.	TRBJ1-5	TGTGCCAGCAGTGAATCGGCCGGTGGGCCCCAGCATTTT	CASSESAGGPQHF
TRBV7-2	.	.	TRBJ2-7	TGTGCCAGCAGCTCAACCGGACTTTCCTACGAGCAGTACTTC	CASSSTGLSYEQYF
TRBV25-1	.	once	TRBJ1-1	TGTGCCAGCAGTTCCGGTGGGGCGGGAACTGAAGCTTTGTTT	CASSSGGAGTEALF
TRBV12-3/TRBV12-4	TRBD2	.	TRBJ2-5	TGTGCCAGCAGCCCTAGTGCAGGGAGGGGGTACTTC	CASSPSAGRGYF